Presented here are 20 T cell receptor beta chains from one specimen sequenced in a study of blood T cell repertoires in COVID-19. Measured with immunoSEQ multiplex PCR; TCRdb has only the in-frame clones, and not every one. Seen here are about 250,000 clones, approximately 84% observed once, and the top ten hold 1.5% to 2%. Sequencing was done on a sample of PBMCs or T cells enriched from blood (not recorded which). The receptors were sampled from a man aged 35 to 55 who had recovered from COVID-19.

J is TRBJ2-4 and V is TRBV5-1; 8 bases are a match to TRBD2. V was pared by 1 base and J by 0 bases, with 12 bases of the junction left unmatched. Germline CDR1 and CDR2: SGHRS and YFSETQ. CDR3 length equals 19 residues. This CDR3 is CASSLHREAGGRAKNIQYF. The CDR3 nucleotides are TGCGCCAGCAGCTTGCATCGGGAGGCGGGAGGAAGAGCCAAAAACATTCAGTACTTC.

The chain combines TRBV27 with TRBJ2-2, with D possibly matching TRBD2 (5 bases). Germline V gene lookup returns CDR1 MNHEY and CDR2 SMNVEV (reference sequence). CDR3 length equals 17 residues. V was pared by 3 bases and J by 4 bases, with 18 bases between. CDR3 residues: CASSFLSDLASTGELFF. In DNA form, the CDR3 reads TGTGCCAGCAGTTTTTTGTCGGACTTAGCCTCCACCGGGGAGCTGTTTTTT.

This chain uses TRBV6-5 with TRBJ1-6; D uncertain. Germline assignment: CDR1 MNHEY and CDR2 SVGAGI. This CDR3 has 14 amino acids. The ends were cut back, 7 bases at V and 9 bases at J, with 16 bases in the middle. For the CDR3, the DNA is TGTGCCAGCAAAATCCCGGGATTGGGTTCACCCCTCCACTTT. The encoded protein is CASKIPGLGSPLHF.

The chain employs TRBV5-1 and TRBJ2-5; 9 bases are a match to TRBD1. The V segment lost 4 bases and the J segment 5 bases; nucleotides outside the gene matches: 9. CDR3 length equals 15 residues. From germline, CDR1 is SGHRS and CDR2 YFSETQ. The CDR3 DNA is TGCGCCAGCAGCGAGGGACAGGGTGGCTCGGAGACCCAGTACTTC. The encoded protein is CASSEGQGGSETQYF.

The chain joins TRBV28 to TRBJ2-1; 9 bases map to TRBD2. The CDR3 spans 14 residues. Germline CDR1 reads MDHEN; CDR2 reads SYDVKM. The V gene end was trimmed by 7 bases and the J gene end by 4 bases; junction bases not matched to a gene: 5. CDR3 amino acids: CASKRTSAYNEQFF. The CDR3 DNA sequence: TGTGCCAGCAAGAGGACTAGCGCGTACAATGAGCAGTTCTTC.

The sample holds one count of this clone. The CDR3 sequence is CSVGVQGAYEQYF. Here the CDR3 DNA reads TGCAGCGTAGGAGTACAGGGGGCTTACGAGCAGTACTTC. V and J are TRBV29-1 and TRBJ2-7; 9 bases map to TRBD1. Trimming cost V 6 bases and J 4 bases; bases outside gene matches: 7. The CDR3 is made up of 13 amino acids. The germline V gene encodes CDR1 SQVTM and CDR2 ANQGSEA.

The J gene is TRBJ1-2, the V gene TRBV27; 7 bases are shared with TRBD1. Germline V gives CDR1 MNHEY, CDR2 SMNVEV (reference sequence). The CDR3 length is 12 residues. V dropped 6 bases and J dropped 5; count of bases not matched to a gene: 3. The CDR3 spells CASSGTAYGYTF. CDR3 nucleotides: TGTGCCAGCAGCGGGACAGCTTATGGCTACACCTTC.

The chain links TRBV3-1 (or the pseudogene TRBV3-2) to TRBJ2-1; D possibly corresponds to TRBD2 (6 bases). Germline V CDR1 and CDR2: LGHDT, YNNKEL (reference sequence). This CDR3 region has 15 residues. Deletions cut 1 base from V and 3 bases from J, with 10 bases between. The CDR3 loop reads CASSQAGTRYNEQFF. The CDR3 DNA follows: TGTGCCAGCAGCCAAGCGGGGACTCGCTACAATGAGCAGTTCTTC.

This rearrangement joins TRBV2 to TRBJ1-1, with D uncertain. The germline V gene has CDR1 SNHLY and CDR2 FYNNEI. The CDR3 contains 13 residues. V dropped 5 bases and J dropped 2 bases, with 9 bases sitting between them. In DNA form, the CDR3 reads TGTGCCAGCAGTACCCCAGGAAACACTGAAGCTTTCTTT. This translates into CASSTPGNTEAFF.

In regard to this clone: This may arise from a read error, as a much more abundant clone is one base away. This same CDR3 is encoded by further DNA sequences in the sample. The CDR3 region is CATSRDEDEQYF. CDR3 in DNA: TGTGCCACCAGCAGAGACGAGGACGAGCAGTACTTC. The genes are TRBV15 and TRBJ2-7, with D unclear. V was shortened by 0 bases and J by 5 bases, with 5 bases between the two germline ends. Germline V CDR1 and CDR2: LNHNV, YYDKDF (reference sequence). The CDR3 has 12 amino acids.

This chain connects TRBV5-1 to TRBJ1-4, with TRBD1 matching 7 bases. CDR3 length equals 15 residues. Per germline, CDR1 SGHRS and CDR2 YFSETQ. The V gene end was trimmed by 1 base and the J gene end by 5 bases; junction bases not matched to a gene: 5. The CDR3 region is CASSLNVRGNEKLFF. CDR3 bases: TGCGCCAGCAGCTTGAATGTCAGGGGGAATGAAAAACTGTTTTTT.

The J gene is TRBJ1-6, the V gene TRBV7-9; unclear D gene. CDR1 SEHNR and CDR2 FQNEAQ come from the germline V gene (reference sequence). The CDR3 contains 14 residues. The V end lost 5 bases, the J end lost 7 bases, and 12 bases lay between the germline ends. The CDR3, as DNA: TGTGCCAGCAGCGTCGGAGGGTCCAATTCACCCCTCCACTTT. It translates to CASSVGGSNSPLHF.

The chain links TRBV4-2 to TRBJ1-2; D remains ambiguous. Trimming shortened V by 0 bases and J by 7 bases, and 18 bases separated the two germline ends. CDR3 size: 16 residues. Germline V gene lookup returns CDR1 LGHNA and CDR2 YNFKEQ. The CDR3 protein is CASSQDLRSRLIGYTF. CDR3 in DNA: TGTGCCAGCAGCCAAGATTTGAGATCACGGTTAATTGGCTACACCTTC.

This clone was counted once. V and J are TRBV5-6 and TRBJ1-4, with 7 bases lining up with TRBD1. Germline V CDR1 and CDR2: SGHDT, YYEEEE. The CDR3 is made up of 14 amino acids. V shed 2 bases and J 8 bases; nucleotides not matched to a gene: 6. CDR3 DNA sequence: TGTGCCAGCAGCTTCAAGGGGGCCGGGGAAAAACTGTTTTTT. Translating gives CASSFKGAGEKLFF.

This clone was seen a single time. J is TRBJ1-6 and V is TRBV21-1; the table calls TRBD1, which could not be checked here. TRBV21-1 is tagged as a pseudogene. CDR3 length equals 17 residues. The CDR3 spells CASSKYPRTGLNSPLHF. CDR3 DNA: TGTGCCAGCAGCAAATACCCCCGGACAGGGTTGAATTCACCCCTCCACTTT.

There are a few counts of this clone. The CDR3 bases are TGTGCCAGCAGTTTATTCCGGACAGCCAATTCACCCCTCCACTTT. Translating it yields CASSLFRTANSPLHF. The rearrangement links TRBV27 to TRBJ1-6; D is perhaps TRBD1 (6 bases). The V gene's germline CDR1 is MNHEY and CDR2 SMNVEV (reference sequence). The CDR3 is 15 residues long. Trimming stripped 1 base from V and 7 bases from J, with 11 bases between.

The V gene is TRBV12-5, the J gene TRBJ2-1, with 7 bases matching TRBD2. The CDR3 contains 12 residues. Germline CDR1 and CDR2: LGHNT and FRNRAP. V lost 10 bases, J lost 9 bases, and 9 bases stayed unmatched. The CDR3 DNA reads as TGTGCTAAGCGGGGTGCATCAGGTGAGCAGTTCTTC. Amino acids: CAKRGASGEQFF. Full variable domain (outside the CDR3, taken from reference TRBV12-5 and TRBJ2-1): DARVTQTPRHKVTEMGQEVTMRCQPILGHNTVFWYRQTMMQGLELLAYFRNRAPLDDSGMPKDRFSAEMPDATLATLKIQPSEPRDSAVYFCAKRGASGEQFFGPGTRLTVL.

V is TRBV5-4 and J is TRBJ1-4; D possibly corresponds to TRBD1 (5 bases). This CDR3 region has 15 residues. Looked up from germline, CDR1 is SGHNT and CDR2 is YYREEE (reference sequence). Trimming cost V 5 bases and J 7 bases, with 18 bases left between them. The CDR3 sequence: CASSVRGGLGEKLFF. As DNA, the CDR3 is TGTGCCAGCAGTGTGCGGGGGGGGTTAGGTGAAAAACTGTTTTTT.

The chain combines TRBV13 with TRBJ2-5, with 9 nucleotides matching TRBD1. V lost 5 bases, J lost 4 bases, and 5 bases stayed unmatched. This CDR3 is 14 amino acids long. CDR1 PRHDT and CDR2 FYEKMQ come from the germline V gene (reference sequence). The CDR3 is CASSTPGQGETQYF. The CDR3 DNA reads as TGTGCCAGCAGCACACCGGGACAGGGAGAGACCCAGTACTTC.

The rearrangement joins TRBV24-1 to TRBJ2-7; the D is unclear. With 3 bases removed from V and 0 bases from J, the gap between germline ends came to 5 bases. Germline V gene data show CDR1 as KGHDR and CDR2 as SFDVKD. The CDR3 length is 13 residues. The CDR3 here is CATSDPVSYEQYF. The CDR3 region has the DNA TGTGCCACCAGTGATCCAGTCTCCTACGAGCAGTACTTC.